The 32 T cell receptor beta chains below were found in one sample sequenced in a study of vaccination and CD4 T cells after COVID-19. The treatment denotes: roughly nine-day PBMC culture with coronavirus spike peptide pools or control peptides (ViraFEST assay). Their antigens are not known. Cultured CD4+ T cells had their DNA profiled by the Oncomine TCR Beta short-read assay. TCRdb processed the PCR reads anew with MiXCR; each CDR3 protein has one entry. The data contain about 5,500 distinct CDR3 sequences, approximately 74% of them seen just once; the ten biggest clones take up approximately 18%. Sequencing was performed on CD4+ T cells from blood, cultured in vitro. These receptors were taken from a human donor who had recovered from COVID-19.

The chain uses TRBV7-8 and TRBJ1-5; D gene uncertain. Trimming took 3 bases from V and 4 from J, leaving 13 bases between them. Germline V gene data show CDR1 as SGHVS and CDR2 as FQNEAQ. The CDR3 runs 15 residues. CDR3 protein: CASSFLERANQPQHF. In DNA, the CDR3 is TGTGCCAGCAGCTTTTTAGAGAGGGCTAATCAGCCCCAGCATTTT.

This sequence joins TRBV20-1 and TRBJ2-5, with D possibly matching TRBD2 (5 bases). This CDR3 contains 11 residues. V lost 8 bases, J lost 6 bases, and 13 bases lay in between. Germline-derived CDR1 and CDR2 are DFQATT and SNEGSKA (reference sequence). CDR3 in DNA: TGCAGTTCACTAGATTTAAAGACCCAGTACTTC. Protein: CSSLDLKTQYF.

V and J are TRBV14 and TRBJ2-1, with a tentative D call TRBD1 (6 bases). V was clipped by 4 bases and J by 8 bases, with 15 bases between them. Per germline, CDR1 SGHDN and CDR2 FVKESK. CDR3 length: 14 residues. The CDR3 spells CASSPQINRDEQFF. CDR3 in DNA: TGTGCCAGCAGCCCCCAAATCAACAGGGATGAGCAGTTCTTC.

This chain uses TRBV4-3 with TRBJ2-1; no clear D gene. Germline V lookup: CDR1 LGHNA, CDR2 YSLEER. The CDR3 runs 16 residues. The ends were cut back, 4 bases at V and 2 bases at J, with 15 bases in the middle. The CDR3 here is CASSRLAWPTYNEQFF. CDR3 coding DNA: TGCGCCAGCAGCCGTCTTGCGTGGCCCACCTACAATGAGCAGTTCTTC.

The V gene is TRBV24-1, the J gene TRBJ1-2, with D hard to call. V lost 6 bases and J 2 bases, leaving 9 bases between the germline ends. CDR1 and CDR2 (germline): KGHDR, SFDVKD. The CDR3 is 13 amino acids. This CDR3 reads CATSPSANYGYTF. DNA of the CDR3: TGTGCCACCAGTCCCTCTGCGAACTATGGCTACACCTTC.

The rearrangement links TRBV20-1 to TRBJ2-3, with 13 positions matching TRBD2. CDR1 and CDR2 from the germline V gene are DFQATT and SNEGSKA (reference sequence). This CDR3 has 19 amino acids. Unmatched junction bases numbered 16, after V lost 7 bases and J lost 0 bases. The CDR3 DNA sequence: TGCAGTGTTGAGACTAGGGAACTAGCGGGAGGGCGTAGCACAGATACGCAGTATTTT. Translated, it gives CSVETRELAGGRSTDTQYF.

By share, this clonotype counts as large. The gene calls are TRBV11-3 and TRBJ2-5; D unresolved. Germline V lookup: CDR1 SGHNT, CDR2 YENEEA. This CDR3 comprises 12 residues. V was pared by 1 base and J by 3 bases, with 3 bases between. CDR3 coding DNA: TGTGCCAGCAGCTTAGGTGAAGAGACCCAGTACTTC. Translated: CASSLGEETQYF.

The chain combines TRBV20-1 with TRBJ1-4; D call uncertain. The CDR3 length is 13 residues. Germline CDR1 DFQATT, CDR2 SNEGSKA (reference sequence). Trimming left V 0 bases short and J 4 bases short, with 6 bases between. The CDR3 is CSAREQNNEKLFF. The DNA of the CDR3 is TGCAGTGCTAGAGAACAGAATAATGAAAAACTGTTTTTT.

J is TRBJ1-2 and V is TRBV5-1, with D perhaps TRBD1 (5 bases). The germline gives CDR1 SGHRS, CDR2 YFSETQ. V was trimmed by 2 bases and J by 9 bases, leaving 14 bases between them. The CDR3 runs 13 residues. The DNA of the CDR3 is TGCGCCAGCAGCTTAAGCCCGACAGACCGCTACACCTTC. Residues: CASSLSPTDRYTF. The complete variable domain, with remaining parts taken from reference TRBV5-1 and TRBJ1-2, reads KAGVTQTPRYLIKTRGQQVTLSCSPISGHRSVSWYQQTPGQGLQFLFEYFSETQRNKGNFPGRFSGRQFSNSRSEMNVSTLELGDSALYLCASSLSPTDRYTFGSGTRLTVV.

In this sample, this clonotype is hyperexpanded. This chain uses TRBV25-1 with TRBJ1-5, with D unclear. The CDR3 consists of 14 residues. Germline V lookup: CDR1 MGHDK, CDR2 SYGVNS. Trimming cost V 6 bases and J 3 bases, with 12 bases left between them. Written as DNA, the CDR3 is TGTGCCAGCAGCAGGCCAGGCTTCAATCAGCCCCAGCATTTT. This sequence encodes CASSRPGFNQPQHF.

This clonotype was seen just once. V gene TRBV6-5 combines with J gene TRBJ1-2; D remains ambiguous. The CDR3 consists of 13 residues. Trimming removed 0 bases at V and 8 bases at J, with 10 bases between. CDR1 and CDR2 (germline): MNHEY, SVGAGI. The CDR3 is CASSYSRSGGYTF. The CDR3 DNA reads as TGTGCCAGCAGTTACTCGAGAAGTGGGGGCTACACCTTC.

This chain links TRBV20-1 with TRBJ1-1, with D perhaps matching TRBD1 (6 bases). The V end was cut by 6 bases, the J end by 5 bases, with 13 bases between. From germline, CDR1 is DFQATT and CDR2 SNEGSKA (reference sequence). The CDR3 consists of 12 residues. This chain's CDR3 is CSARAGVTEAFF. DNA of the CDR3: TGCAGTGCGCGGGCAGGGGTAACTGAAGCTTTCTTT.

V is TRBV20-1 and J is TRBJ2-6, with D unresolved. The CDR3 is 12 amino acids. Looked up from germline, CDR1 is DFQATT and CDR2 is SNEGSKA (reference sequence). The ends were cut back, 3 bases at V and 2 bases at J, with 2 bases in the middle. This CDR3 is CSASPGANVLTF. The CDR3 nucleotides are TGCAGTGCTAGTCCTGGGGCCAACGTCCTGACTTTC.

This clonotype was picked up a small number of times. The CDR3 region has the DNA TGTGCCAGTAGTCCTACCTCGGTCTACTCTGGAAACACCATATATTTT. This codes for CASSPTSVYSGNTIYF. The V gene is TRBV19, the J gene TRBJ1-3; D gene uncertain. The V end lost 5 bases, the J end lost 0 bases, and 14 bases lay between the germline ends. Germline-derived CDR1 and CDR2 are LNHDA and SQIVND (reference sequence). The CDR3 has 16 residues.

This clonotype was recorded once. This chain links TRBV7-3 with TRBJ2-5; D may be TRBD2 (7 bases). CDR1 and CDR2 (germline): SGHTA, FQGTGA. The CDR3 loop spans 15 amino acids. Trimming took off 0 bases at V and 4 bases at J, with 12 bases between the two ends. The chain's CDR3 is CASSLTGGGRETQYF. The CDR3 region has the DNA TGTGCCAGCAGCTTAACGGGAGGGGGGCGAGAGACCCAGTACTTC.

The chain uses TRBV21-1 and TRBJ2-7; no check of the table's D call, TRBD1, against the DNA was made. TRBV21-1 is deemed a pseudogene. The CDR3 has 13 amino acids. The chain's CDR3 is CANIEGQCYEQYF. CDR3 coding DNA: TGTGCCAACATAGAGGGACAGTGCTACGAGCAGTACTTC.

A single count supports this clonotype. The chain recombines TRBV6-1 with TRBJ1-1, with 8 bases matching TRBD1. J was trimmed by 0 bases and V by 4 bases; bases with no gene match: 7. Per the germline V gene, CDR1 is MNHNS and CDR2 is SASEGT. The CDR3 is made up of 16 amino acids. CDR3 protein: CASSAQGARVNTEAFF. CDR3 coding DNA: TGTGCCAGCAGTGCTCAGGGGGCGCGGGTGAACACTGAAGCTTTCTTT.

The chain links TRBV20-1 to TRBJ1-1; tentative D call: TRBD1 (5 bases). Trimming shortened V by 4 bases and J by 1 base, and 22 bases separated the two germline ends. The CDR3 extends over 17 amino acids. Looked up from germline, CDR1 is DFQATT and CDR2 is SNEGSKA (reference sequence). This CDR3 is CSATPPGGKIENTEAFF. CDR3 bases: TGCAGTGCTACCCCGCCCGGGGGGAAGATAGAGAACACTGAAGCTTTCTTT.

The chain employs TRBV5-6 and TRBJ2-7; D gene ambiguous. This CDR3 region has 15 residues. V was clipped by 2 bases and J by 2 bases, with 14 bases between them. Germline CDR1 reads SGHDT; CDR2 reads YYEEEE. The CDR3 DNA reads TGTGCCAGCAGCTTAACTTTTGGGGTGACCTACGAGCAGTACTTC. Protein product: CASSLTFGVTYEQYF.

This clonotype has only a few counts. The chain uses TRBV2 and TRBJ1-5; 7 bases agree with TRBD1. This CDR3 spans 14 amino acids. Trimming cost V 6 bases and J 3 bases; bases outside gene matches: 5. Germline values: CDR1 SNHLY, CDR2 FYNNEI. CDR3 sequence (DNA): TGTGCCAGCAGGGGGGGGACAGACAATCAGCCCCAGCATTTT. Protein: CASRGGTDNQPQHF. The variable domain in full, completed from reference TRBV2 and TRBJ1-5, reads EPEVTQTPSHQVTQMGQEVILRCVPISNHLYFYWYRQILGQKVEFLVSFYNNEISEKSEIFDDQFSVERPDGSNFTLKIRSTKLEDSAMYFCASRGGTDNQPQHFGDGTRLSIL.

This clonotype appeared a single time. This CDR3 reads CATVRGRGTGYTF. CDR3 nucleotides: TGTGCCACCGTCCGGGGCCGTGGGACGGGCTACACCTTC. The rearrangement joins TRBV15 to TRBJ1-2, with a weak D call TRBD1 (5 bases). The germline V gene encodes CDR1 LNHNV and CDR2 YYDKDF (reference sequence). There are 13 residues in the CDR3. The V gene lost 8 bases and the J gene lost 8 bases, with 18 bases spanning the gap. Using reference TRBV15 and TRBJ1-2 for the parts outside the CDR3, the full variable domain is DAMVIQNPRYQVTQFGKPVTLSCSQTLNHNVMYWYQQKSSQAPKLLFHYYDKDFNNEADTPDNFQSRRPNTSFCFLDIRSPGLGDTAMYLCATVRGRGTGYTFGSGTRLTVV.

The chain is built from TRBV10-3 and TRBJ2-3; 8 positions match TRBD1. The length of the CDR3 is 16 residues. V was clipped by 2 bases and J by 5 bases; unmatched bases: 9. Germline V gene data show CDR1 as ENHRY and CDR2 as SYGVKD. The CDR3 loop is CAISEEQRTGLDTQYF. The DNA for the CDR3 is TGTGCCATCAGTGAGGAGCAACGGACAGGGCTAGATACGCAGTATTTT.

The chain combines TRBV14 with TRBJ1-1; D is undetermined. CDR3 length: 12 residues. V lost 1 base to trimming and J lost 7 bases, with 7 bases between them. The germline gives CDR1 SGHDN, CDR2 FVKESK. CDR3 protein: CASSQGPGEAFF. CDR3 bases: TGTGCCAGCAGCCAAGGACCCGGTGAAGCTTTCTTT.

The J gene is TRBJ1-2, the V gene TRBV5-1; TRBD1 is a possible D gene (6 bases). Germline assignment: CDR1 SGHRS and CDR2 YFSETQ. Trimming took 4 bases from V and 5 from J, leaving 12 bases between them. The CDR3 extends over 13 amino acids. Here the CDR3 DNA reads TGCGCCAGCAGCCTAGGGGGGAGTTATGGCTACACCTTC. Translated: CASSLGGSYGYTF.

V is TRBV6-2 or TRBV6-3 and J is TRBJ2-7; tentative D call: TRBD2 (7 bases). Trimming stripped 6 bases from V and 6 bases from J, with 21 bases between. CDR1 is MNHEY and CDR2 is SVGEGT in the germline V gene. The CDR3 is 15 residues long. CDR3 DNA: TGTGCCAGCAGGTCCCTCGGGGGCGGGAGTCTCGAGCAGTACTTC. It is translated as CASRSLGGGSLEQYF.

The chain employs TRBV20-1 and TRBJ2-6; D unresolved. Germline V gene sequence: CDR1 DFQATT, CDR2 SNEGSKA (reference sequence). This CDR3 is 13 amino acids long. Trimming cost V 1 base and J 0 bases, with 1 base left between them. The CDR3 spells CSARGSGANVLTF. The CDR3 DNA reads TGCAGTGCTAGAGGCTCTGGGGCCAACGTCCTGACTTTC.

This clonotype is medium-sized (0.01 to 0.1%). The chain couples TRBV6-1 to TRBJ1-2; D is undetermined. The CDR3 is made up of 13 amino acids. Trimming left V 2 bases short and J 2 bases short, with 6 bases between. Germline V gene data show CDR1 as MNHNS and CDR2 as SASEGT. The CDR3 sequence: CASSEKENYGYTF. The CDR3 DNA is TGTGCCAGCAGTGAAAAGGAGAACTATGGCTACACCTTC.

The rearrangement joins TRBV6-1 to TRBJ1-5, with D uncertain. The V gene lost 4 bases and the J gene lost 1 base, with 8 bases spanning the gap. The CDR3 is 14 residues long. Germline values: CDR1 MNHNS, CDR2 SASEGT. The CDR3 DNA reads as TGTGCCAGCAGTGCGTGGGGAAGCAATCAGCCCCAGCATTTT. Translated, it gives CASSAWGSNQPQHF.

In its sample, this clonotype was seen once. V gene TRBV6-1 combines with J gene TRBJ1-3; D gene unclear. Germline V gene lookup returns CDR1 MNHNS and CDR2 SASEGT. This CDR3 spans 15 amino acids. The germline V and J ends were trimmed by 4 bases and 2 bases, with 12 bases remaining between them. The CDR3 DNA reads TGTGCCAGCAGTGTGGGGTACCTGCCTGGAAACACCATATATTTT. This gives the protein CASSVGYLPGNTIYF.

The V call is TRBV24-1, the J call TRBJ2-3; D is possibly TRBD1 (5 bases). Germline V gene data show CDR1 as KGHDR and CDR2 as SFDVKD. This CDR3 has 16 amino acids. V was trimmed by 3 bases and J by 0 bases, leaving 12 bases between them. CDR3 sequence (DNA): TGTGCCACCAGTGATCCCAGGGCTTCTAGCACAGATACGCAGTATTTT. This encodes CATSDPRASSTDTQYF.

The chain uses TRBV6-1 and TRBJ2-3; either TRBD1 or TRBD2 may fit D (6 bases each). The CDR3 loop spans 14 amino acids. Trimming pared 8 bases from V and 7 bases from J, leaving 19 bases between. From germline, CDR1 is MNHNS and CDR2 SASEGT. CDR3 bases: TGTGCCAGCGTCGGGGGCCTAAAAACGAATACGCAGTATTTT. It codes for CASVGGLKTNTQYF.

This clonotype was seen a few times. CDR3 in amino acids: CASSLVSPDNYGYTF. DNA of the CDR3: TGTGCCAGCAGCTTAGTATCCCCGGACAACTATGGCTACACCTTC. The V gene is TRBV7-2, the J gene TRBJ1-2; D is unclear. The CDR3 sequence is 15 residues long. Germline-derived CDR1 and CDR2 are SGHTA and FQGNSA. V lost 1 base and J 2 bases, leaving 11 bases between the germline ends.